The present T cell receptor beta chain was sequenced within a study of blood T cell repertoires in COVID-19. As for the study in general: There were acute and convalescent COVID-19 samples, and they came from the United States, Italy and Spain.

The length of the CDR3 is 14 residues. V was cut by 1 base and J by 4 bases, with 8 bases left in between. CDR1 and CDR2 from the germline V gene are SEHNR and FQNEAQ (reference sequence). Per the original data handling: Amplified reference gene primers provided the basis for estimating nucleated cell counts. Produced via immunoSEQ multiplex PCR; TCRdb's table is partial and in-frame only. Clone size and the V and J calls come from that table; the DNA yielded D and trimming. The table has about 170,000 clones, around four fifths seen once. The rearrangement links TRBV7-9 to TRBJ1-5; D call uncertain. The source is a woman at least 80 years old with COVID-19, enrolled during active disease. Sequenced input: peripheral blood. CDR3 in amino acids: CASSLESTNQPQHF. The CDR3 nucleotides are TGTGCCAGCAGCTTAGAGTCGACTAATCAGCCCCAGCATTTT.